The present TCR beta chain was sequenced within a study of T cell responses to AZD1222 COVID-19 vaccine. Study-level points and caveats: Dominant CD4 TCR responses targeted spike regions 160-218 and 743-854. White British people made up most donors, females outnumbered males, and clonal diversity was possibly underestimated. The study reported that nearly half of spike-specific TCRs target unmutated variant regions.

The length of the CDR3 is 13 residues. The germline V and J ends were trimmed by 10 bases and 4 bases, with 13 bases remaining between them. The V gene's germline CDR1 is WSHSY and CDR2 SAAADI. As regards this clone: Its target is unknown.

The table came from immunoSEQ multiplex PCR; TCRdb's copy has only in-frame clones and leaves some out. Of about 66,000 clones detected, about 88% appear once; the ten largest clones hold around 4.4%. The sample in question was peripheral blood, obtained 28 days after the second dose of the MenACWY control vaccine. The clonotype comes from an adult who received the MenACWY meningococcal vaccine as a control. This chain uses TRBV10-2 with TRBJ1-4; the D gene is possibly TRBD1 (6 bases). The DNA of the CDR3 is TGCGCCACCAACCAACAGGGTAATGAAAAACTGTTTTTT. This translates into CATNQQGNEKLFF.